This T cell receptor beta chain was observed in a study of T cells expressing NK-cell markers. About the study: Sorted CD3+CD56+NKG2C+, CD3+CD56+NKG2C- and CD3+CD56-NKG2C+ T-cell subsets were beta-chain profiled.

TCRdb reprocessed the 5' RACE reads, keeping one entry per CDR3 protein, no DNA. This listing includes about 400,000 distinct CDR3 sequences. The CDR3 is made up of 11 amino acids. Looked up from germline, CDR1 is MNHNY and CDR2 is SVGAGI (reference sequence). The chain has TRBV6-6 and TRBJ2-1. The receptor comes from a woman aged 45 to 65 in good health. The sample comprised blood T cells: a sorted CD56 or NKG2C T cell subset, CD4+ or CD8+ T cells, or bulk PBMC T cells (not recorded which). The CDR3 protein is CASSYGGEQFF.